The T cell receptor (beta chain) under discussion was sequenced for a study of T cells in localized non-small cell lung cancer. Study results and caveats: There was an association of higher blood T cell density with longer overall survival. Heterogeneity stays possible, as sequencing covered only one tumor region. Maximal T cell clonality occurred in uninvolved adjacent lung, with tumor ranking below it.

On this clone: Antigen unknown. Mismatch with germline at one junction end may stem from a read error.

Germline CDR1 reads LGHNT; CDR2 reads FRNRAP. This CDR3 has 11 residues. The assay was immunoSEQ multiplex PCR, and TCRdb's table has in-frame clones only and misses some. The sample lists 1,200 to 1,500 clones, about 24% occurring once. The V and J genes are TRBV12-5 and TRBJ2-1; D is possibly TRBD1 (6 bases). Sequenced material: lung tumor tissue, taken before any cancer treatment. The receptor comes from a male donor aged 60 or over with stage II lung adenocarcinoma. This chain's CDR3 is CASQGTEKEIF. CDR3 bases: TGTGCCAGCCAGGGGACGGAGAAAGAGATCTTC.